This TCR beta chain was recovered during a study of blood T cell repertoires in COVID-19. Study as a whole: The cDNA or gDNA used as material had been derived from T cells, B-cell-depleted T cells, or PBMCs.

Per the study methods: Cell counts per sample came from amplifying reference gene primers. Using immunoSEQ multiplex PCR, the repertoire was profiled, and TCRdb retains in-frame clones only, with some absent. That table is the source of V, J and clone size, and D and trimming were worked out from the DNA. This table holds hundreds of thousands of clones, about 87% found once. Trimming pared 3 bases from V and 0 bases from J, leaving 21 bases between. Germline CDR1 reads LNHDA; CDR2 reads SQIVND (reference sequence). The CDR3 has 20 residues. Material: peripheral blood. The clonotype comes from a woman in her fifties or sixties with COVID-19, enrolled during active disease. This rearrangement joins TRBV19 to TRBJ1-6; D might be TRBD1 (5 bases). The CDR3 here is CASSISRAGRQGSYNSPLHF. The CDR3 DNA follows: TGTGCCAGTAGTATTAGTCGCGCTGGCCGTCAGGGCTCCTATAATTCACCCCTCCACTTT.